What follows are 9 T cell receptor beta chains derived from one specimen sequenced in a study of CD8 T cells in ankylosing spondylitis. Study results and limitations: What appeared characteristic of ankylosing spondylitis blood was a TCR beta motif of fewer than ten highly homologous variants.

These receptors lack a known antigen. TCRdb processed the 5' RACE reads anew with MiXCR; each CDR3 protein has one entry. There are fewer than 750,000 distinct CDR3 sequences in the sample; 15% to 20% occur only once, and about 19% lies in the top ten. Specimen: blood, either unsorted or a sorted T cell fraction (not recorded which). The receptor set was obtained from a male donor with ankylosing spondylitis.

V gene TRBV6-1 combines with J gene TRBJ1-1; 7 nucleotides line up with TRBD1. CDR3 length: 13 amino acids. Germline values: CDR1 MNHNS, CDR2 SASEGT. V dropped 5 bases and J dropped 7; count of bases not matched to a gene: 7. The chain's CDR3 is CASSTSRGYEAFF. The CDR3 DNA follows: TGTGCCAGCAGTACAAGCAGGGGGTATGAAGCTTTCTTT.

The chain couples TRBV6-5 to TRBJ2-7; 11 nucleotides line up with TRBD1. CDR3 size: 17 residues. Germline CDR1 MNHEY, CDR2 SVGAGI. J gave up 5 bases and V 2 bases, and 11 bases lay outside the gene matches. The CDR3 is CASSYGGTGTGGDEQYF. The DNA of the CDR3 is TGTGCCAGCAGTTACGGCGGGACCGGGACAGGGGGTGACGAGCAGTACTTC.

The CDR3 DNA is TGTGCCAGCAGCCGAAGAGGGCAGGGGACAATGAACACTGAAGCTTTCTTT. Amino acid sequence: CASSRRGQGTMNTEAFF. The gene calls are TRBV14 and TRBJ1-1; possibly TRBD1 for D (6 bases). This CDR3 region has 17 residues. V was shortened by 4 bases and J by 0 bases, with 18 bases between the two germline ends. The V gene's germline CDR1 is SGHDN and CDR2 FVKESK.

The J gene is TRBJ2-7, the V gene TRBV5-1; no clear D. The V end was cut by 5 bases, the J end by 6 bases, with 21 bases between. Germline assignment: CDR1 SGHRS and CDR2 YFSETQ. This CDR3 contains 15 residues. The CDR3 bases are TGCGCCAGCAGTTACACCGGGCCAGGCGTCTCCGAGCAGTACTTC. Its translation: CASSYTGPGVSEQYF.

The rearrangement uses TRBV7-9 and TRBJ1-2; D is perhaps TRBD1 (5 bases). The CDR3 has 15 amino acids. Germline assignment: CDR1 SEHNR and CDR2 FQNEAQ (reference sequence). The V end lost 3 bases, the J end lost 3 bases, and 14 bases lay between the germline ends. For the CDR3, the DNA is TGTGCCAGCAGCTTGCTAATAGGGGAAGACTATGGCTACACCTTC. As protein: CASSLLIGEDYGYTF. Using reference TRBV7-9 and TRBJ1-2 for the parts outside the CDR3, the full variable domain is DTGVSQNPRHKITKRGQNVTFRCDPISEHNRLYWYRQTLGQGPEFLTYFQNEAQLEKSRLLSDRFSAERPKGSFSTLEIQRTEQGDSAMYLCASSLLIGEDYGYTFGSGTRLTVV.

This chain links TRBV5-1 with TRBJ2-1, with D perhaps being TRBD1 or TRBD2 (6 bases each). The CDR3 is 15 amino acids. CDR1 and CDR2 from the germline V gene are SGHRS and YFSETQ. Trimming took 2 bases from V and 9 from J, leaving 18 bases between them. The DNA for the CDR3 is TGCGCCAGCAGCTTCGACCGGGGGCGCCGGGGTGAGCAGTTCTTC. It is translated as CASSFDRGRRGEQFF. The full variable domain, its missing parts supplied by reference TRBV5-1 and TRBJ2-1, is KAGVTQTPRYLIKTRGQQVTLSCSPISGHRSVSWYQQTPGQGLQFLFEYFSETQRNKGNFPGRFSGRQFSNSRSEMNVSTLELGDSALYLCASSFDRGRRGEQFFGPGTRLTVL.

This clonotype was detected only a few times. The rearrangement joins TRBV7-2 to TRBJ1-5; D remains unclear. Germline values: CDR1 SGHTA, CDR2 FQGNSA. The CDR3 is 13 residues long. The V end lost 3 bases, the J end lost 7 bases, and 10 bases lay between the germline ends. This CDR3 reads CASSFNLRQPQHF. CDR3 in DNA: TGTGCCAGCAGCTTTAATTTAAGACAGCCCCAGCATTTT.

In its sample, this clonotype was seen a few times. The chain joins TRBV5-4 to TRBJ2-3, with D unclear. CDR1 SGHNT and CDR2 YYREEE come from the germline V gene (reference sequence). The CDR3 length is 13 residues. V lost 0 bases and J 3 bases, leaving 5 bases between the germline ends. As DNA, the CDR3 is TGTGCCAGCAGCTTGGCTAATACAGATACGCAGTATTTT. It codes for CASSLANTDTQYF.

This clonotype was observed a handful of times. The chain joins TRBV3-1 to TRBJ1-2, with a possible D match to TRBD1 (6 bases). This CDR3 is built from 16 residues. V was clipped by 1 base and J by 4 bases, with 16 bases between them. The V gene's germline CDR1 is LGHDT and CDR2 YNNKEL (reference sequence). The CDR3 is CASSQGGASSLYGYTF. DNA of the CDR3: TGTGCCAGCAGCCAAGGGGGGGCCTCGTCCCTCTATGGCTACACCTTC.